This T cell receptor (beta chain) was captured in a study of T-cell reconstitution after alpha-beta-depleted transplantation in children. This clonotype has more than one count but fewer than ten. What it recognizes is unknown. CDR3 length: 15 residues. V gave up 6 bases and J gave up 6 bases; unmatched junction bases: 11. Germline loops: CDR1 KGHSH, CDR2 LQKENI. Study-wide results and limits: Among T cells one year after transplant, newly produced cells accounted for most counts and diversity. Alpha-beta T cells about two months after transplant reportedly derived from several hundred expanded graft clones.

Preparation of the TCRbeta library used unique molecular identifiers. TCRdb redid the calling of the PCR reads with MiXCR, one entry per CDR3 protein. The table lists roughly 490,000 distinct CDR3 sequences, approximately 10% of them singletons. Sequences were derived from PBMCs, mostly from graft donor cells, sampled 180 days after TCRalphabeta/CD19-depleted stem cell transplant. The chain combines TRBV18 with TRBJ2-3; 8 nucleotides align to TRBD2. The sequence was obtained from a female patient under 10 years old who had a stem cell transplant for aplastic anemia, so the T cells may come from the graft donor. As DNA, the CDR3 is TGTGCCAGCTCCCAGAGGCGGGAGGCAAGGGATACGCAGTATTTT. It codes for CASSQRREARDTQYF.